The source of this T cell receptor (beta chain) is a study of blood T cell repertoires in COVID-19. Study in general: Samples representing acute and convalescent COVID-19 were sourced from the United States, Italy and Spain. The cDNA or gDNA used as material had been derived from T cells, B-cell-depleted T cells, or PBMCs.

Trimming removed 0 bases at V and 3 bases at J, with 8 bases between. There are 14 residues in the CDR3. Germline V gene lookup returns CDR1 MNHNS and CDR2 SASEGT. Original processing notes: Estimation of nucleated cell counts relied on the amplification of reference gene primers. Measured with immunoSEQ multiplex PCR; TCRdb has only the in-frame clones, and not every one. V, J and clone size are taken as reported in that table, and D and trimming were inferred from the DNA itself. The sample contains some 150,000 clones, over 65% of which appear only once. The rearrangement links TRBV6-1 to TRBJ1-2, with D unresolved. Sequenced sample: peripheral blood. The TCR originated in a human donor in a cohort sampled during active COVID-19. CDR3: CASSEAGQYYGYTF. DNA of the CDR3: TGTGCCAGCAGTGAAGCGGGCCAGTACTATGGCTACACCTTC.